This T cell receptor beta chain was sequenced in a study of T cells expressing NK-cell markers. Study observations and caveats: As a fraction of CD8+ T cells, dominant NKG2C+ clonotypes reached roughly 1.0-7.5% in six donors.

Regarding this clonotype: The antigen is unknown.

Germline CDR1 SGHRS, CDR2 YFSETQ. The CDR3 is 15 amino acids. It was by 5'RACE template switching with UMIs that TCR beta cDNA was made. With the 5' RACE reads reprocessed, TCRdb shows one record per CDR3 protein and no DNA. Its listing shows roughly 430,000 distinct CDR3 sequences. Source material: blood T cells: a sorted CD56 or NKG2C T cell subset, CD4+ or CD8+ T cells, or bulk PBMC T cells (not recorded which). This receptor was identified in a woman aged 18-70 years in good health. This chain joins TRBV5-1 and TRBJ2-7. CDR3 residues: CASSLVSAYSYEQYF.